This T cell receptor beta chain derives from a study of T-cell memory formation after mild COVID-19. Overall study context: TCR clusters mostly belonged to single donors.

The V and J ends lost 5 bases and 3 bases respectively, with 12 bases between them. This CDR3 region has 13 residues. Germline V gene data show CDR1 as SGHRS and CDR2 as YFSETQ. This clonotype was seen a few times. Antigen unknown. One entry per CDR3 protein results from TCRdb running MiXCR on the 5' RACE reads. Of fewer than 90,000 distinct CDR3 sequences listed, 13% are singletons. Findings and limits, study-wide: Confirmation was lacking for SARS-CoV-2 specificity of second-wave clones that peaked on day 37.

The V and J genes are TRBV5-1 and TRBJ2-7, with D hard to call. Sequencing was performed on PBMCs or a T cell subset sorted from them (not recorded which). The TCR originated in a young man who had mild COVID-19 (a few samples of this study predate the infection). Cell type and time point are not known. The CDR3 coding sequence is TGCGCCAGCAGTTATGGGGTAGACTACGAGCAGTACTTC. Protein product: CASSYGVDYEQYF. The entire variable domain, with the rest obtained from reference TRBV5-1 and TRBJ2-7, is as follows: KAGVTQTPRYLIKTRGQQVTLSCSPISGHRSVSWYQQTPGQGLQFLFEYFSETQRNKGNFPGRFSGRQFSNSRSEMNVSTLELGDSALYLCASSYGVDYEQYFGPGTRLTVT.